This T cell receptor (beta chain) came from a study of cytomegalovirus exposure and HLA in healthy donors. Whole-study findings and limits: Among the CMV-associated chains, three were confirmed in vitro as specific for CMV antigens.

This clone was found a few times. Its specificity is not known. Primers: 60 Vbeta forward and 13 Jbeta reverse. Using immunoSEQ multiplex PCR, the repertoire was profiled, and TCRdb retains in-frame clones only, with some absent. Of some 130,000 clones listed, around 83% are singletons. CDR1 SGHNT and CDR2 YYREEE come from the germline V gene (reference sequence). This CDR3 has 15 amino acids. J lost 1 base, V lost 6 bases, and 7 bases had no gene match. The sequenced sample was PBMCs. The clonotype comes from a human donor in good health. V and J are TRBV5-4 and TRBJ1-1, with 9 bases lining up with TRBD1. CDR3: CASTFSTGGNTEAFF. The CDR3 nucleotides read TGTGCCAGCACCTTTTCGACAGGGGGGAACACTGAAGCTTTCTTT.